Below are 26 T cell receptor beta chains sequenced from a single sample in a study of blood T cell repertoires in COVID-19. Assay used: immunoSEQ multiplex PCR; TCRdb lists only in-frame clones, some missing. This sample has around 78,000 clones, with 88% found just once. Sequencing input: peripheral blood. The source of these receptors is a human donor in a cohort sampled during active COVID-19.

The chain recombines TRBV4-3 with TRBJ2-1, with D tentatively TRBD2 (5 bases). Germline lookup yields CDR1 LGHNA and CDR2 YSLEER. V lost 4 bases, J lost 15 bases, and 25 bases lay in between. This CDR3 region has 15 residues. The CDR3 DNA follows: TGCGCCAGCAGCCTCGGACGACTAACGGGCCGTCCTCCGTTCTTC. Its protein is CASSLGRLTGRPPFF.

The chain recombines TRBV19 with TRBJ1-2; D call uncertain. The CDR3 is made up of 12 amino acids. V lost 5 bases to trimming and J lost 4 bases, with 8 bases between them. Germline-derived CDR1 and CDR2 are LNHDA and SQIVND (reference sequence). This CDR3 reads CASSSQAYGYTF. CDR3 nucleotide sequence: TGTGCCAGTAGTTCCCAGGCCTATGGCTACACCTTC.

The rearrangement links TRBV3-1 (or the pseudogene TRBV3-2) to TRBJ2-1, with 7 bases lining up with TRBD1. Per germline, CDR1 LGHDT and CDR2 YNNKEL (reference sequence). Trimming removed 6 bases from V and 8 bases from J; junction bases left unmatched: 1. This CDR3 region has 11 residues. In DNA form, the CDR3 reads TGTGCCAGCAGAACAGGGGATGAGCAGTTCTTC. The encoded protein is CASRTGDEQFF.

The chain is built from TRBV28 and TRBJ2-7; 8 bases align to TRBD1. Per germline, CDR1 MDHEN and CDR2 SYDVKM. J lost 0 bases, V lost 6 bases, and 7 bases had no gene match. The CDR3 totals 15 residues. CDR3: CASSPGGTGSYEQYF. CDR3 nucleotides: TGTGCCAGCAGCCCTGGCGGGACAGGCTCCTACGAGCAGTACTTC.

The CDR3 loop is CASTSQAVGNEKLFF. In nucleotides, the CDR3 is TGTGCCAGTACGTCCCAGGCAGTCGGAAATGAAAAACTGTTTTTT. The chain is built from TRBV19 and TRBJ1-4; D is unclear. Trimming took 7 bases from V and 5 from J, leaving 17 bases between them. This CDR3 is 15 amino acids long. Germline V gives CDR1 LNHDA, CDR2 SQIVND (reference sequence).

The rearrangement uses TRBV28 and TRBJ2-3, with 8 bases fitting TRBD2. The germline gives CDR1 MDHEN, CDR2 SYDVKM. The CDR3 is made up of 17 amino acids. V lost 5 bases and J lost 4; bases outside the gene matches: 14. The CDR3, as DNA: TGTGCCAGCAGTCTCCATACCGGGACTAGTGCCGCAGATACGCAGTATTTT. Amino acid sequence: CASSLHTGTSAADTQYF.

DNA of the CDR3: TGTGCCAGCAGCTTAGAGTGGGGTGCGGGCGAGCAGTACTTC. Translation: CASSLEWGAGEQYF. V is TRBV7-9 and J is TRBJ2-7; D is perhaps TRBD2 (5 bases). CDR1 is SEHNR and CDR2 is FQNEAQ in the germline V gene (reference sequence). This CDR3 region has 14 residues. Trimming cost V 1 base and J 6 bases, with 13 bases left between them.

The chain links TRBV7-9 to TRBJ2-1, with D possibly matching TRBD2 (6 bases). V gave up 1 base and J gave up 0 bases, with 10 bases separating them. This CDR3 spans 16 amino acids. Germline-derived CDR1 and CDR2 are SEHNR and FQNEAQ (reference sequence). The CDR3 here is CASSLETGGSYNEQFF. CDR3 DNA sequence: TGTGCCAGCAGCTTAGAGACCGGGGGCTCCTACAATGAGCAGTTCTTC.

This chain links TRBV5-1 with TRBJ2-7, with TRBD2 matching over 7 bases. V was clipped by 6 bases and J by 7 bases; unmatched bases: 13. CDR1 SGHRS and CDR2 YFSETQ come from the germline V gene. CDR3 length equals 14 residues. The CDR3 region has the DNA TGCGCCAGCACCGCGACGGGGGGTCCTGGGGAGCAGTACTTC. Its protein is CASTATGGPGEQYF.

The gene calls are TRBV5-1 and TRBJ1-1; 7 bases are a match to TRBD1. Trimming at V came to 4 bases and at J to 4 bases, leaving 10 bases not matched to a gene. This CDR3 region has 15 residues. Germline V gene data show CDR1 as SGHRS and CDR2 as YFSETQ. In nucleotides, the CDR3 is TGCGCCAGCAGCCTTGACAGGGTTTCAGGCACTGAAGCTTTCTTT. It codes for CASSLDRVSGTEAFF.

Here the CDR3 reads CASSPKTSGIYEQYF. For the CDR3, the DNA is TGTGCCAGCAGTCCAAAGACTAGCGGGATATACGAGCAGTACTTC. V gene TRBV5-4 combines with J gene TRBJ2-7; 11 bases are a match to TRBD2. The germline V gene has CDR1 SGHNT and CDR2 YYREEE (reference sequence). Trimming removed 5 bases from V and 4 bases from J; junction bases left unmatched: 8. This CDR3 contains 15 residues.

This clone was seen more than once but under ten times. The V and J genes are TRBV2 and TRBJ2-2; 11 nucleotides match TRBD2. Germline loops: CDR1 SNHLY, CDR2 FYNNEI. Trimming cost V 6 bases and J 4 bases; bases outside gene matches: 4. The length of the CDR3 is 15 residues. CDR3 sequence (DNA): TGTGCCAGCAGGGGGACTAGCGGACCCACCGGGGAGCTGTTTTTT. Residues: CASRGTSGPTGELFF.

The chain has TRBV16 and TRBJ2-5; maybe TRBD2 (7 bases). CDR3 length: 13 residues. Per germline, CDR1 KGHSY and CDR2 FQNENV. Trimming removed 4 bases at V and 5 bases at J, with 11 bases between. CDR3 bases: TGTGCCAGCAGCCCAAGGGGGGGGGAGACCCAGTACTTC. Amino acids: CASSPRGGETQYF.

The chain combines TRBV9 with TRBJ1-6; TRBD1 matches 8 bases. The CDR3 is 14 residues long. Trimming cost V 4 bases and J 9 bases; bases outside gene matches: 6. The germline V gene has CDR1 SGDLS and CDR2 YYNGEE. The CDR3 region is CASSRQGFGSPLHF. CDR3 DNA: TGTGCCAGCAGCCGACAGGGGTTCGGTTCACCCCTCCACTTT.

V usage is TRBV7-6 and J usage is TRBJ1-1, with 7 nucleotides matching TRBD1. Trimming cost V 4 bases and J 7 bases; bases outside gene matches: 6. Germline CDR1 and CDR2: SGHVS and FNYEAQ. This CDR3 spans 13 amino acids. The CDR3 nucleotides are TGTGCCAGCAGCTCCTTACAGGGGAATGAAGCTTTCTTT. Its translation: CASSSLQGNEAFF. The complete variable domain, with remaining parts taken from reference TRBV7-6 and TRBJ1-1, reads GAGVSQSPRYKVTKRGQDVALRCDPISGHVSLYWYRQALGQGPEFLTYFNYEAQQDKSGLPNDRFSAERPEGSISTLTIQRTEQRDSAMYRCASSSLQGNEAFFGQGTRLTVV.

This rearrangement joins TRBV7-7 to TRBJ2-5, with TRBD2 as a possible D gene (6 bases). Germline-derived CDR1 and CDR2 are SSHAT and FNYEAQ (reference sequence). The V end lost 4 bases, the J end lost 5 bases, and 14 bases lay between the germline ends. CDR3 length: 14 amino acids. CDR3 residues: CASSSISGRETQYF. As DNA, the CDR3 is TGTGCCAGCAGCTCCATTAGCGGTCGGGAGACCCAGTACTTC.

The chain carries TRBV12-5 and TRBJ2-3; 8 bases agree with TRBD2. The germline gives CDR1 LGHNT, CDR2 FRNRAP. CDR3 size: 15 residues. The V segment lost 0 bases and the J segment 2 bases; nucleotides outside the gene matches: 1. The CDR3 reads CASGLVAGDTDTQYF. The CDR3 region has the DNA TGTGCTAGTGGTTTGGTAGCGGGGGACACAGATACGCAGTATTTT. Complete variable domain (other parts from reference TRBV12-5 and TRBJ2-3): DARVTQTPRHKVTEMGQEVTMRCQPILGHNTVFWYRQTMMQGLELLAYFRNRAPLDDSGMPKDRFSAEMPDATLATLKIQPSEPRDSAVYFCASGLVAGDTDTQYFGPGTRLTVL.

The chain combines TRBV28 with TRBJ2-1; 11 nucleotides line up with TRBD2. The CDR3 is 15 amino acids. V gave up 6 bases and J gave up 6 bases; unmatched junction bases: 7. Germline V gives CDR1 MDHEN, CDR2 SYDVKM. The DNA of the CDR3 is TGTGCCAGCAGCCTCCCCGGGACTAGCGGCAATGAGCAGTTCTTC. Encoded protein: CASSLPGTSGNEQFF.

The chain joins TRBV4-3 to TRBJ2-1; 9 nucleotides line up with TRBD2. The CDR3 is made up of 16 amino acids. Per germline, CDR1 LGHNA and CDR2 YSLEER. J gave up 6 bases and V 0 bases, and 6 bases lay outside the gene matches. DNA for the CDR3: TGCGCCAGCAGCCAAGATGCGGCTAGCGGGGTCAATGAGCAGTTCTTC. Translating gives CASSQDAASGVNEQFF.

This chain joins TRBV6-5 and TRBJ1-5, with 8 nucleotides matching TRBD1. The CDR3 loop spans 14 amino acids. Looked up from germline, CDR1 is MNHEY and CDR2 is SVGAGI. With V trimmed by 7 bases and J by 7 bases, 9 bases remained unmatched. Here the CDR3 DNA reads TGTGCCAGCAACGACAGGGGTGGGTGGCAGCCCCAGCATTTT. It encodes CASNDRGGWQPQHF.

This clone appeared a few times. The chain employs TRBV6-6 and TRBJ2-1; 10 nucleotides line up with TRBD2. The CDR3 has 13 residues. V was pared by 4 bases and J by 6 bases, with 0 bases of the junction left unmatched. Germline assignment: CDR1 MNHNY and CDR2 SVGAGI (reference sequence). CDR3 nucleotide sequence: TGTGCCAGCAGTTCTAGCGGGAGCAATGAGCAGTTCTTC. As protein: CASSSSGSNEQFF.

The rearrangement links TRBV7-9 to TRBJ2-7, with a weak D call TRBD1 (6 bases). The CDR3 has 17 amino acids. Germline assignment: CDR1 SEHNR and CDR2 FQNEAQ (reference sequence). Between the trimmed V and J ends, which lost 1 base and 4 bases, there was a span of 20 bases. The CDR3 region has the DNA TGTGCCAGCAGCTTAGGGACGGACCGGGACACCGAATACGAGCAGTACTTC. As protein: CASSLGTDRDTEYEQYF.

This clone was detected a few times. This chain links TRBV30 with TRBJ2-2; no clear D gene. Germline lookup yields CDR1 GTSNPN and CDR2 SVGIG (reference sequence). The CDR3 extends over 11 amino acids. V lost 4 bases and J 6 bases, leaving 6 bases between the germline ends. CDR3 in DNA: TGTGCCTGGACGGTTTCCGGGGAGCTGTTTTTT. Translation: CAWTVSGELFF.

The chain links TRBV20-1 to TRBJ2-1, with 10 bases lining up with TRBD2. V gave up 3 bases and J gave up 4 bases; unmatched junction bases: 3. The CDR3 runs to 14 residues. CDR1 is DFQATT and CDR2 is SNEGSKA in the germline V gene (reference sequence). Here the CDR3 DNA reads TGCAGTGCTAGTACTAGCGGGGTTTACAATGAGCAGTTCTTC. As protein: CSASTSGVYNEQFF.

V is TRBV10-3 and J is TRBJ2-6; D not resolved. This CDR3 spans 14 amino acids. The germline gives CDR1 ENHRY, CDR2 SYGVKD. The CDR3 region has the DNA TGTACCACCAAAGACATCTCTGGGGCCAACGTCCTGACTTTC. Translation: CTTKDISGANVLTF.

This clone has a single count. The V gene is TRBV5-1, the J gene TRBJ2-7; D may be TRBD2 (6 bases). CDR1 is SGHRS and CDR2 is YFSETQ in the germline V gene. The CDR3 length is 15 residues. The V end lost 0 bases, the J end lost 3 bases, and 13 bases lay between the germline ends. The CDR3 DNA is TGCGCCAGCAGCTTGGCGTTAGCGGCATACTACGAGCAGTACTTC. As protein: CASSLALAAYYEQYF.